This T cell receptor (beta chain) was captured in a study of T cells in Graves' hyperthyroidism and ophthalmopathy. Regarding the study as a whole: Stable hyperthyroidism was separated from ophthalmopathy by a model based on 13 V-J features. Blood also contained most expanded thyroid clonotypes above 0.001.

With V trimmed by 2 bases and J by 6 bases, 5 bases remained unmatched. Looked up from germline, CDR1 is MNHNY and CDR2 is SVGAGI (reference sequence). This CDR3 spans 15 amino acids. Using RNA transcripts as the source, TCR beta CDR3 regions were amplified. A first-round RT-PCR of the TCR CDR3 used the HTBI primer set. A single record per CDR3 protein comes from TCRdb applying MiXCR to the multiplex PCR reads. This table holds about 290,000 distinct CDR3 sequences, 13% found once. Diagnoses were established using clinical symptoms, serum thyroxine and TRAb, thyroid ultrasound and orbital computed tomography. Using 9.5 to 10 ml of fresh peripheral blood, PBMCs were prepared. In the case of this clonotype: Its antigen is unidentified.

The chain joins TRBV6-6 to TRBJ2-3; 10 nucleotides agree with TRBD2. The TCR sequence derives from a woman younger than 45 with Graves' hyperthyroidism that later progressed to Graves' ophthalmopathy. The sample was blood. CDR3 amino acids: CASSYQREGLDTQYF. CDR3 bases: TGTGCCAGCAGTTACCAGCGGGAGGGCCTGGATACGCAGTATTTT.